These 22 T cell receptor beta chains were all obtained from the same sample, sequenced in a study of cytomegalovirus exposure and HLA in healthy donors. Repertoires were generated with immunoSEQ multiplex PCR, while TCRdb's copy carries only in-frame clones and drops some. The sample contains 130,000 or so clones, 85% to 90% of which appear only once. Sequenced input: PBMCs. These receptor sequences come from a woman aged 25 to 45 in good health and CMV-seropositive.

V usage is TRBV2 and J usage is TRBJ2-3; TRBD2 agrees at 7 bases. The J segment lost 6 bases and the V segment lost 6 bases, leaving 15 bases of the junction unmatched. The germline V gene has CDR1 SNHLY and CDR2 FYNNEI. The CDR3 is made up of 16 amino acids. CDR3 in amino acids: CASSHRTGTTEDTQYF. The DNA for the CDR3 is TGTGCCAGCAGCCACCGGACCGGGACTACCGAGGATACGCAGTATTTT.

The rearrangement joins TRBV20-1 to TRBJ1-1; D gene uncertain. The CDR3 sequence is 11 residues long. V gave up 7 bases and J gave up 11 bases, with 17 bases separating them. Germline V gene sequence: CDR1 DFQATT, CDR2 SNEGSKA (reference sequence). CDR3: CSVTLRSGAFF. DNA for the CDR3: TGCAGTGTCACGCTCCGGTCGGGGGCTTTCTTT.

This clone was observed a single time. The chain links TRBV2 to TRBJ1-4; TRBD1 agrees at 7 bases. CDR1 SNHLY and CDR2 FYNNEI come from the germline V gene. V trimming: 3 bases; J trimming: 8 bases; junction bases outside the gene matches: 12. The CDR3 is made up of 16 amino acids. CDR3 region: CASSDPLTGLREKLFF. DNA for the CDR3: TGTGCCAGCAGTGATCCGTTGACAGGGCTACGGGAAAAACTGTTTTTT. Using reference TRBV2 and TRBJ1-4 for the parts outside the CDR3, the full variable domain is EPEVTQTPSHQVTQMGQEVILRCVPISNHLYFYWYRQILGQKVEFLVSFYNNEISEKSEIFDDQFSVERPDGSNFTLKIRSTKLEDSAMYFCASSDPLTGLREKLFFGSGTQLSVL.

V gene TRBV2 combines with J gene TRBJ1-3; D is possibly TRBD1 (6 bases). Germline V gene data show CDR1 as SNHLY and CDR2 as FYNNEI. The CDR3 extends over 14 amino acids. V was cut by 4 bases and J by 6 bases, with 13 bases left in between. The CDR3 nucleotides read TGTGCCAGCAGTGTTATACAGGGTTTAAACACCATATATTTT. It specifies CASSVIQGLNTIYF.

The chain has TRBV5-1 and TRBJ1-4; tentatively, D is TRBD1 (6 bases). The V and J ends lost 3 bases and 5 bases respectively, with 11 bases between them. Germline lookup yields CDR1 SGHRS and CDR2 YFSETQ. The CDR3 is 14 amino acids. The CDR3 sequence: CASSSTGFNEKLFF. The CDR3 DNA sequence: TGCGCCAGCAGCTCGACAGGATTCAATGAAAAACTGTTTTTT.

The rearrangement links TRBV6-5 to TRBJ1-5, with D possibly TRBD1 on 5 matching bases. Germline values: CDR1 MNHEY, CDR2 SVGAGI. CDR3 length: 15 residues. V was clipped by 6 bases and J by 7 bases, with 19 bases between them. CDR3 residues: CASSHSAGPGQPQHF. The DNA of the CDR3 is TGTGCCAGCAGCCACTCGGCGGGGCCGGGCCAGCCCCAGCATTTT.

The genes are TRBV5-6 and TRBJ2-7, with unresolved D. Per the germline V gene, CDR1 is SGHDT and CDR2 is YYEEEE. The CDR3 is 14 amino acids. Deletions cut 2 bases from V and 0 bases from J, with 9 bases between. DNA for the CDR3: TGTGCCAGCAGCTTAATTGACACCTCCTACGAGCAGTACTTC. Translating it yields CASSLIDTSYEQYF.

The genes are TRBV6-5 and TRBJ2-3; D not resolved. CDR1 and CDR2 from the germline V gene are MNHEY and SVGAGI. This CDR3 has 14 amino acids. Trimming took 4 bases from V and 2 from J, leaving 10 bases between them. CDR3 in DNA: TGTGCCAGCAGTTTCGGAGCAGCCACAGATACGCAGTATTTT. Its protein product is CASSFGAATDTQYF.

This CDR3 is CASSYGQGGGYEQYF. The CDR3 nucleotides read TGTGCCAGCAGTTATGGACAGGGGGGCGGCTACGAGCAGTACTTC. The V call is TRBV6-5, the J call TRBJ2-7; 10 positions match TRBD1. The CDR3 is made up of 15 amino acids. Germline V gives CDR1 MNHEY, CDR2 SVGAGI. V was clipped by 3 bases and J by 3 bases; unmatched bases: 5.

J is TRBJ2-1 and V is TRBV14; 7 bases are a match to TRBD1. J gave up 12 bases and V 4 bases, and 15 bases lay outside the gene matches. Germline V lookup: CDR1 SGHDN, CDR2 FVKESK. CDR3 size: 15 residues. CDR3: CASSLQGDVRFGQFF. CDR3 DNA sequence: TGTGCCAGCAGCCTCCAGGGGGATGTCCGATTTGGGCAGTTCTTC. The whole variable domain, filled in from reference TRBV14 and TRBJ2-1, reads EAGVTQFPSHSVIEKGQTVTLRCDPISGHDNLYWYRRVMGKEIKFLLHFVKESKQDESGMPNNRFLAERTGGTYSTLKVQPAELEDSGVYFCASSLQGDVRFGQFFGPGTRLTVL.

V usage is TRBV13 and J usage is TRBJ2-3; 7 nucleotides align to TRBD2. The CDR3 has 15 amino acids. Germline V lookup: CDR1 PRHDT, CDR2 FYEKMQ (reference sequence). The V segment lost 5 bases and the J segment 3 bases; nucleotides outside the gene matches: 8. CDR3 sequence reads: CASSAGVGSTDTQYF. CDR3 in DNA: TGTGCCAGCAGCGCGGGGGTGGGGAGTACAGATACGCAGTATTTT.

The chain recombines TRBV5-6 with TRBJ2-7, with D uncertain. V shed 0 bases and J shed 1 base, with 8 bases lying between them. Germline V gene data show CDR1 as SGHDT and CDR2 as YYEEEE. This CDR3 region has 14 residues. In DNA form, the CDR3 reads TGTGCCAGCAGCTTGGGAAGCCCGTCCTACGAGCAGTACTTC. It is translated as CASSLGSPSYEQYF.

This CDR3 is CASRTGQGLRNEQYF. CDR3 bases: TGTGCCAGCAGGACGGGACAGGGGTTGCGGAACGAGCAGTACTTC. The chain carries TRBV28 and TRBJ2-7, with TRBD1 matching 10 bases. The germline gives CDR1 MDHEN, CDR2 SYDVKM. This CDR3 has 15 amino acids. V was pared by 6 bases and J by 5 bases, with 10 bases of the junction left unmatched. The variable domain in full, completed from reference TRBV28 and TRBJ2-7, reads DVKVTQSSRYLVKRTGEKVFLECVQDMDHENMFWYRQDPGLGLRLIYFSYDVKMKEKGDIPEGYSVSREKKERFSLILESASTNQTSMYLCASRTGQGLRNEQYFGPGTRLTVT.

The CDR3 DNA is TGTGCCAGCAGCCCTAGCCAAAGGCTCGACGGGGAGCTGTTTTTT. Its protein product is CASSPSQRLDGELFF. The V call is TRBV7-9, the J call TRBJ2-2, with D possibly TRBD2 on 5 matching bases. CDR1 and CDR2 (germline): SEHNR, FQNEAQ (reference sequence). The CDR3 has 15 amino acids. The V end lost 5 bases, the J end lost 7 bases, and 17 bases lay between the germline ends.

The J gene is TRBJ2-7, the V gene TRBV28, with D tentatively TRBD2 (6 bases). Germline CDR1 reads MDHEN; CDR2 reads SYDVKM. The ends were cut back, 0 bases at V and 1 base at J, with 16 bases in the middle. This CDR3 has 17 residues. CDR3 nucleotides: TGTGCCAGCAGTTTATGCTTGGGACTGATTATATCCTACGAGCAGTACTTC. It is translated as CASSLCLGLIISYEQYF.

V is TRBV5-1 and J is TRBJ2-1; 7 nucleotides align to TRBD1. The CDR3 has 15 amino acids. The germline gives CDR1 SGHRS, CDR2 YFSETQ. V was pared by 0 bases and J by 9 bases, with 9 bases of the junction left unmatched. The CDR3 here is CASSLGGRWDSEQFF. CDR3 DNA sequence: TGCGCCAGCAGCTTGGGTGGGAGATGGGACAGTGAGCAGTTCTTC.

The chain employs TRBV5-1 and TRBJ2-7, with 11 bases aligning to TRBD1. The junction had 8 bases not matched to a gene; V was cut back by 3 bases and J by 6 bases. This CDR3 contains 15 residues. CDR1 is SGHRS, CDR2 YFSETQ, per germline. The CDR3 region has the DNA TGCGCCAGCAGCTCGCCGGGACAGGGGGGTCTCGAGCAGTACTTC. Its translation: CASSSPGQGGLEQYF.

The genes are TRBV29-1 and TRBJ1-4; the D is unclear. Trimming took 3 bases from V and 7 from J, leaving 9 bases between them. The CDR3 has 12 residues. Germline V gene lookup returns CDR1 SQVTM and CDR2 ANQGSEA. CDR3 region: CSVEVTAEKLFF. CDR3 nucleotide sequence: TGCAGCGTTGAGGTCACAGCTGAAAAACTGTTTTTT.

The rearrangement uses TRBV27 and TRBJ2-1; 11 bases match TRBD2. Germline CDR1 MNHEY, CDR2 SMNVEV (reference sequence). The ends lost 3 bases at V and 9 bases at J; junction bases unmatched: 4. The CDR3 totals 14 residues. The CDR3 region is CASSFVAGGSEQFF. Written as DNA, the CDR3 is TGTGCCAGCAGTTTTGTAGCGGGAGGGTCTGAGCAGTTCTTC.

The V gene is TRBV5-1, the J gene TRBJ2-5; weak D call: TRBD1 (5 bases). There are 13 residues in the CDR3. CDR1 is SGHRS and CDR2 is YFSETQ in the germline V gene. Trimming cost V 1 base and J 3 bases, with 7 bases left between them. The CDR3 nucleotides read TGCGCCAGCAGCTTGAAAGGGGAAGAGACCCAGTACTTC. Translated: CASSLKGEETQYF.

This clone was seen a handful of times. The chain links TRBV21-1 to TRBJ2-2; TRBD1, the table's D call, lacks a check against the DNA. TRBV21-1 represents a pseudogene. The CDR3 has 15 residues. The CDR3 DNA is TGTGCCGACACTAAGGGGGAGATAAACACCGGGGAGCTGTTTTTT. It translates to CADTKGEINTGELFF.

The DNA of the CDR3 is TGCGCCAGCAGCTTGTACGGTGTGGGGGGAACGAACACCGGGGAGCTGTTTTTT. The encoded protein is CASSLYGVGGTNTGELFF. The chain links TRBV5-1 to TRBJ2-2; a weak D match, TRBD2 (6 bases). The CDR3 contains 18 residues. The V end lost 1 base, the J end lost 0 bases, and 16 bases lay between the germline ends. CDR1 and CDR2 (germline): SGHRS, YFSETQ.